Listed below are T cell receptor beta chains from one sample, sequenced in a study of cytomegalovirus exposure and HLA in healthy donors. Measured with immunoSEQ multiplex PCR; TCRdb has only the in-frame clones, and not every one. The sample lists around 160,000 clones; around three quarters were seen once. Material for sequencing was PBMCs. All receptors come from a woman in her thirties or forties in good health and CMV-seropositive. CDR3s include the opening cysteine and the closing phenylalanine or tryptophan. The order of the fields is J gene, V gene, clone size, D gene, CDR3 DNA, CDR3 protein. A D gene is named only where the DNA matches it firmly. Clone size is shown for a subset of rows, as once, few, many or a class of expanded clone.

>TRBJ2-1|TRBV11-1|-|TRBD1
TGTGCCAGCAGCATCGACGTGGGACAGGGTCAGTTCTTC
CASSIDVGQGQFF
>TRBJ2-2|TRBV2|-|-
TGTGCCAGCAGCGACCCGTCGGGGAACACCGGGGAGCTGTTTTTT
CASSDPSGNTGELFF
>TRBJ2-5|TRBV4-2|few|TRBD2
TGTGCCAGCAGCCAAGCCAATAGCGGGGACCAAGAGACCCAGTACTTC
CASSQANSGDQETQYF
>TRBJ2-7|TRBV6-1|-|TRBD1
TGTGCCAGCCGTGCTCGGACAGGGGTATCCTACGAGCAGTACTTC
CASRARTGVSYEQYF
>TRBJ1-3|TRBV7-9|-|TRBD1
TGTGCCAGCAGCTCGACAGGGGGCAACTCTGGAAACACCATATATTTT
CASSSTGGNSGNTIYF
>TRBJ1-6|TRBV5-6|few|TRBD1
TGTGCCAGCAGTTGGACAGGCGTTAATTCACCCCTCCACTTT
CASSWTGVNSPLHF
>TRBJ2-1|TRBV7-9|-|TRBD2
TGTGCCAGCAGCTTCGGACTAGCGGGGGGGAATGAGCAGTTCTTC
CASSFGLAGGNEQFF
>TRBJ2-7|TRBV5-4|-|-
TGTGCCAGCAGCTCGAGGGAATTAGCCTCCTACGAGCAGTACTTC
CASSSRELASYEQYF
>TRBJ1-6|TRBV5-1|-|-
TGCGCCAGCAGCTTGGGACAGGCAAATTCACCCCTCCACTTT
CASSLGQANSPLHF
>TRBJ1-1|TRBV2|few|TRBD1
TGTGCCAGCACGGGACAGGGGAACACTGAAGCTTTCTTT
CASTGQGNTEAFF
>TRBJ2-2|TRBV6-5|few|-
TGTGCCAGCAGAGAATCCGGCGGGGAGCTGTTTTTT
CASRESGGELFF
>TRBJ2-2|TRBV6-4|-|TRBD1
TGTGCCAGCAGCCCCGGGACAGGGTACACCGGGGAGCTGTTTTTT
CASSPGTGYTGELFF
>TRBJ1-4|TRBV6-5|-|-
TGTGCCAGCAGGGCACAGGGTTGGGGTGAAAAACTGTTTTTT
CASRAQGWGEKLFF
>TRBJ2-2|TRBV4-1|-|-
TGCGCCAGCAGCCAACTACAGGTGAACACCGGGGAGCTGTTTTTT
CASSQLQVNTGELFF
>TRBJ2-7|TRBV18|-|TRBD2
TGTGCCAGCTCACCAGGGAGGGAAGCGGACGAGCAGTACTTC
CASSPGREADEQYF
>TRBJ1-3|TRBV9|-|-
TGTGCCAGCAGCTATACAGGGCCCGGGGACACCATATATTTT
CASSYTGPGDTIYF
>TRBJ2-1|TRBV10-3|-|-
TGTGCCATCGGTGGGGGAGTAGACAATGAGCAGTTCTTC
CAIGGGVDNEQFF
>TRBJ2-3|TRBV4-2|-|TRBD2
TGTGCCAGCAGCCAAGATCTGTCGCGGGGGGGCTCCACAGATACGCAGTATTTT
CASSQDLSRGGSTDTQYF
>TRBJ1-1|TRBV19|-|-
TGTGCCAGTAGTTTCGGGACTCTTGATGAAGCTTTCTTT
CASSFGTLDEAFF
>TRBJ1-2|TRBV4-1|-|-
TGCGCCAGCAGCCAAGATCAGGGGACAAGCGTAGGCTACACCTTC
CASSQDQGTSVGYTF
>TRBJ2-2|TRBV2|-|TRBD2
TGTGCCAGCCGCTTCGCGGGAGGTACCGGGGAGCTGTTTTTT
CASRFAGGTGELFF
>TRBJ1-2|TRBV5-1|-|TRBD1
TGCGCCAGCAGGACGACAGGGGATAACTATGGCTACACCTTC
CASRTTGDNYGYTF
>TRBJ2-1|TRBV10-3|-|TRBD1
TGTGCCATCAGTGAGTCCCTCCCGGGACAGGGGAACAATGAGCAGTTCTTC
CAISESLPGQGNNEQFF
>TRBJ1-4|TRBV7-2|-|TRBD1
TGTGCCAGCAGCTGGACAGGTCGCGAAAAACTGTTTTTT
CASSWTGREKLFF
>TRBJ1-1|TRBV7-9|-|-
TGTTCCAGCAGCGCTTCAGGGGTCGGGGACACTGAAGCTTTCTTT
CSSSASGVGDTEAFF
>TRBJ2-7|TRBV6-1|once|-
TGTGCCAGCGAGACAGATTTGTACGAGCAGTACTTC
CASETDLYEQYF
>TRBJ2-3|TRBV2|-|-
TGTGCCAGCAGTGATCATGTCCAGACAGATACGCAGTATTTT
CASSDHVQTDTQYF
>TRBJ2-3|TRBV19|-|-
TGTGCCAGTAGTATTCTTACCGGGTCAGATACGCAGTATTTT
CASSILTGSDTQYF
>TRBJ1-1|TRBV10-2|-|TRBD1
TGCGCCAGCAGGGCAAGGAGGGGGCACGTGAACACTGAAGCTTTCTTT
CASRARRGHVNTEAFF
>TRBJ1-2|TRBV2|-|-
TGTGCCAGCAGCCTGGGCAGGGCTGATGGCTACACCTTC
CASSLGRADGYTF
>TRBJ2-1|TRBV10-3|-|TRBD1
TGTGCCACCCAGACAGGGGAAAACAATGAGCAGTTCTTC
CATQTGENNEQFF
>TRBJ1-5|TRBV19|-|-
TGTGCCAGTAGCAAGACAGGCTGGGACAATCAGCCCCAGCATTTT
CASSKTGWDNQPQHF
>TRBJ1-2|TRBV2|once|-
TGTGCCAGCAGGCGGGAGGGGACTAACTATGGCTACACCTTC
CASRREGTNYGYTF
>TRBJ1-1|TRBV2|-|-
TGTGCCAGCAGAAGTATCAAGGGAGGTACTGAAGCTTTCTTT
CASRSIKGGTEAFF
>TRBJ1-6|TRBV7-9|-|TRBD1
TGTTCCAGCAGCTTACAGGGGTCTAATTCACCCCTCCACTTT
CSSSLQGSNSPLHF
>TRBJ2-5|TRBV6-5|-|TRBD2
TGTGCCAGCAGTTACGGTGGACTGACGGGGGGAGAGACCCAGTACTTC
CASSYGGLTGGETQYF
>TRBJ1-5|TRBV4-1|few|-
TGCGCCAGCAGCCAATGGGCAGGGGCGGCTGGGAACAATCAGCCCCAGCATTTT
CASSQWAGAAGNNQPQHF
>TRBJ2-3|TRBV4-2|-|TRBD2
TGTGCCAGCAGCCAAGAACTTGGAGTAGCGGGGGGCTTAGGTCCGCCAGATACGCAGTATTTT
CASSQELGVAGGLGPPDTQYF